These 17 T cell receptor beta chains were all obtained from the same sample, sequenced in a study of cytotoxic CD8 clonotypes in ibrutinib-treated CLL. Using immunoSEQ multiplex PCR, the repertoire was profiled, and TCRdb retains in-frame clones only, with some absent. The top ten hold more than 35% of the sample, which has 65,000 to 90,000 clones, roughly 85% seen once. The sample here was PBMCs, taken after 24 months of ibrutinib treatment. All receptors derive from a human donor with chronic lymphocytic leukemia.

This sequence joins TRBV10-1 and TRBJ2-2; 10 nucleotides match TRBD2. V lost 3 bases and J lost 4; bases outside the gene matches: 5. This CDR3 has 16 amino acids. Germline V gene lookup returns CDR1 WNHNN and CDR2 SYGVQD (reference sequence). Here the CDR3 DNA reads TGCGCCAGCAGTGACAGCGGGAGGGGGGGCACCGGGGAGCTGTTTTTT. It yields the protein CASSDSGRGGTGELFF.

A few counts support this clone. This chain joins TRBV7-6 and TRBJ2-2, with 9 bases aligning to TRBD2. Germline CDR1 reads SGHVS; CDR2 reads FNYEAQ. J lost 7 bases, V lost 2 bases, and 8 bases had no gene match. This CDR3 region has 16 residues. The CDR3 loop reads CASSLLSSGNGGELFF. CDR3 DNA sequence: TGTGCCAGCAGCTTATTGTCTAGCGGGAACGGCGGGGAGCTGTTTTTT.

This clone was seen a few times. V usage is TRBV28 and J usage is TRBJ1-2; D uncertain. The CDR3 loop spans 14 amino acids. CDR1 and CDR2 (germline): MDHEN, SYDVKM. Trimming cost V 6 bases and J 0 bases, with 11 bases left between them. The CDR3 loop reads CASRVQTANYGYTF. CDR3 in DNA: TGTGCCAGCAGGGTACAAACCGCTAACTATGGCTACACCTTC.

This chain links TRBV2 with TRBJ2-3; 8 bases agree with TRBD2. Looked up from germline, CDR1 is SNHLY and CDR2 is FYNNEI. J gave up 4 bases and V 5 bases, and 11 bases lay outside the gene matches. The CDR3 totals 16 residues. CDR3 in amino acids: CASSQGASGYPDTQYF. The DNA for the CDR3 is TGTGCCAGCAGTCAAGGGGCTAGCGGGTACCCAGATACGCAGTATTTT.

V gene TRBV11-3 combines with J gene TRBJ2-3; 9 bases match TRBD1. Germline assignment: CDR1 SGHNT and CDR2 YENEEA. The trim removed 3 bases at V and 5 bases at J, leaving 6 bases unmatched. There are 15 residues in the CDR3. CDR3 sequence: CASSFGTGHQDTQYF. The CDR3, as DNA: TGTGCCAGCAGCTTTGGGACAGGGCATCAAGATACGCAGTATTTT.

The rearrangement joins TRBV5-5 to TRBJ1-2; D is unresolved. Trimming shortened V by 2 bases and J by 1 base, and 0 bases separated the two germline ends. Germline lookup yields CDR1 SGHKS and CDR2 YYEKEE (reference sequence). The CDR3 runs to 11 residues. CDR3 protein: CASSFNYGYTF. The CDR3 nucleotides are TGTGCCAGCAGCTTTAACTATGGCTACACCTTC.

The CDR3 loop is CASSESIWGQTLRGSNQPQHF. In nucleotides, the CDR3 is TGCGCCAGCAGTGAGTCGATCTGGGGACAGACCCTGAGGGGTAGCAATCAGCCCCAGCATTTT. V gene TRBV10-1 combines with J gene TRBJ1-5, with TRBD1 matching 7 bases. The CDR3 consists of 21 residues. The germline CDR1 and CDR2 sequences are WNHNN and SYGVQD (reference sequence). Trimming at V came to 0 bases and at J to 0 bases, leaving 17 bases not matched to a gene.

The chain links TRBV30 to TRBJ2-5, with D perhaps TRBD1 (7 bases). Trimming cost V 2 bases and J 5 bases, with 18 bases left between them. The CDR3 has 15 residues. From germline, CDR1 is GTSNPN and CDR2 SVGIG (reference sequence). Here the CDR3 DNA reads TGTGCCTGGAGTACCTCTCAGGGGGGCGCGGAGACCCAGTACTTC. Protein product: CAWSTSQGGAETQYF. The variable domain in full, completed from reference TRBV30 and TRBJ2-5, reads SQTIHQWPATLVQPVGSPLSLECTVEGTSNPNLYWYRQAAGRGLQLLFYSVGIGQISSEVPQNLSASRPQDRQFILSSKKLLLSDSGFYLCAWSTSQGGAETQYFGPGTRLLVL.

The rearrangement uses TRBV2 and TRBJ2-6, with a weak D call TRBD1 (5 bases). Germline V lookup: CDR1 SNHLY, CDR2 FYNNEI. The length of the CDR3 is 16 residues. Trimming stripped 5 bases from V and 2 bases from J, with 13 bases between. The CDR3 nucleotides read TGTGCCAGCAGTCCCCCCACAGGTACTGGGGCCAACGTCCTGACTTTC. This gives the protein CASSPPTGTGANVLTF.

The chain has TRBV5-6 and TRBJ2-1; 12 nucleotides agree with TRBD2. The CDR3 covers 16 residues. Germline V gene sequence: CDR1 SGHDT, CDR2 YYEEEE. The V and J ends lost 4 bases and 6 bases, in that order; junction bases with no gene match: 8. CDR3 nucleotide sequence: TGTGCCAGCAGCCACCTAGCGGGAGGGTATGCCAATGAGCAGTTCTTC. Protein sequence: CASSHLAGGYANEQFF.

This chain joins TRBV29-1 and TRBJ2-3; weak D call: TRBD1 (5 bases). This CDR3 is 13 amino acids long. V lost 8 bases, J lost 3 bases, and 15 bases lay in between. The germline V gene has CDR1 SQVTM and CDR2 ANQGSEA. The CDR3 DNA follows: TGCAGCATCGGACAAACCCGTACAGATACGCAGTATTTT. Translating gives CSIGQTRTDTQYF.

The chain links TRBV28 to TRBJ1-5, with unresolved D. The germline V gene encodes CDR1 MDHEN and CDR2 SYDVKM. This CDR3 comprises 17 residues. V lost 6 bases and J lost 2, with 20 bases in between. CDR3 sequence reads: CASRARHPNDGNQPQHF. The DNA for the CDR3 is TGTGCCAGCAGGGCGAGACATCCCAACGATGGCAATCAGCCCCAGCATTTT.

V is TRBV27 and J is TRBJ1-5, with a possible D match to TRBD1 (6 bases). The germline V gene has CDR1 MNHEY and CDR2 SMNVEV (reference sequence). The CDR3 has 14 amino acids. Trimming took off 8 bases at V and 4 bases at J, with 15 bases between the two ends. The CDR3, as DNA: TGTGCCAGCTCCCGAGGGGGTTATAATCAGCCCCAGCATTTT. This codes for CASSRGGYNQPQHF.

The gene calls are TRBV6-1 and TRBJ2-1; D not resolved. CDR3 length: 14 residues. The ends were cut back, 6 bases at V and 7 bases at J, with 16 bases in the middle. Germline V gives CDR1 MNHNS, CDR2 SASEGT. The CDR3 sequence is CASSRSRNINEQFF. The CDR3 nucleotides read TGTGCCAGCAGCCGCTCCCGAAACATTAATGAGCAGTTCTTC.

The CDR3 sequence is CASSQGDRGHEQYF. CDR3 coding DNA: TGCGCCAGCAGTCAGGGGGACAGGGGGCACGAGCAGTACTTC. The V gene is TRBV23-1, the J gene TRBJ2-7, with 12 bases matching TRBD1. TRBV23-1 is designated an ORF whose function remains uncertain. This CDR3 spans 14 amino acids. V trimming: 3 bases; J trimming: 5 bases; junction bases outside the gene matches: 2.

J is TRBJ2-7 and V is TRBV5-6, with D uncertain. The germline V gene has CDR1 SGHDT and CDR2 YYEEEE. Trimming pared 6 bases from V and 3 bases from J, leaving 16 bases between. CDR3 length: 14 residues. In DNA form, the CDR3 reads TGTGCCAGCAACCCAACCCTCAATGTCTACGAGCAGTACTTC. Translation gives CASNPTLNVYEQYF.

The CDR3 loop is CASSRGQSEKLFF. CDR3 nucleotide sequence: TGTGCCAGCAGCCGGGGACAATCTGAAAAACTGTTTTTT. The chain combines TRBV5-4 with TRBJ1-4; D might be TRBD1 (6 bases). Germline loops: CDR1 SGHNT, CDR2 YYREEE (reference sequence). V shed 4 bases and J shed 7 bases, with 11 bases lying between them. CDR3 length: 13 amino acids.